This note documents a single T cell receptor beta chain sequence. The antigen remains unidentified. This entry comes from a study of post-analysis software for immune sequencing data. Study in general: The disease courses covered relapsing-remitting, secondary progressive and progressive-relapsing multiple sclerosis. General observations from the study: People with multiple sclerosis had a significantly lower normalized Chao1 diversity than controls did. F-measure co-clustering was strong for batch-matched samples. With TRBV5-6, TRBV5-1 and TRBV20-1 included, five TRBV segments were more frequent in patients than in controls.

The germline gives CDR1 SGHVS, CDR2 FQNEAQ. The V and J ends lost 6 bases and 3 bases, in that order; junction bases with no gene match: 4. This CDR3 region has 14 residues. Unique molecular identifiers were built into the TCR beta cDNA libraries. Between roughly 0.95 and 10 million T cells gave rise to roughly 0.5 million cDNA molecules. TCRdb re-derived calls from the PCR reads in MiXCR, one entry per CDR3 protein. The sample records 380,000 or so distinct CDR3 sequences, roughly 30% being singletons. This clonotype originated in a girl between 5 and 17 years old with multiple sclerosis. Sequencing was done on a sample of blood. This chain uses TRBV7-8 with TRBJ2-2, with 7 bases matching TRBD1. The CDR3: CASSSGGDTGELFF. CDR3 bases: TGTGCCAGCAGTTCAGGGGGAGACACCGGGGAGCTGTTTTTT. The variable domain in full, with the rest retrieved from reference TRBV7-8 and TRBJ2-2, is GAGVSQSPRYKVAKRGQDVALRCDPISGHVSLFWYQQALGQGPEFLTYFQNEAQLDKSGLPSDRFFAERPEGSVSTLKIQRTQQEDSAVYLCASSSGGDTGELFFGEGSRLTVL.